This entry lists 22 T cell receptor beta chains sequenced from one sample in a study of cytomegalovirus exposure and HLA in healthy donors. The PCR used 60 Vbeta and 13 Jbeta primers. The assay was immunoSEQ multiplex PCR, and TCRdb's table has in-frame clones only and misses some. Here the sample spans 150,000 to 180,000 clones, approximately 80% being singletons. Sequenced: PBMCs. The receptor set was obtained from a woman aged 50 to 65 in good health and CMV-seropositive.

The chain joins TRBV7-7 to TRBJ2-5; a weak D match, TRBD1 (5 bases). The CDR3 runs 17 residues. The germline V and J ends were trimmed by 5 bases and 1 base, with 20 bases remaining between them. The germline gives CDR1 SSHAT, CDR2 FNYEAQ (reference sequence). The CDR3 DNA sequence: TGTGCCAGCAGCAGAGACGAGGCAGGGCTCCGCCAAGAGACCCAGTACTTC. Translating gives CASSRDEAGLRQETQYF.

The rearrangement joins TRBV27 to TRBJ2-7; 9 bases agree with TRBD1. V trimming: 5 bases; J trimming: 6 bases; junction bases outside the gene matches: 8. The CDR3 is 14 residues long. Germline-derived CDR1 and CDR2 are MNHEY and SMNVEV (reference sequence). The CDR3: CASSRPGQGAEQYF. The CDR3 DNA follows: TGTGCCAGCAGTCGACCGGGACAGGGCGCCGAGCAGTACTTC.

The gene calls are TRBV7-2 and TRBJ2-7; 11 positions agree with TRBD2. J was trimmed by 5 bases and V by 7 bases; bases with no gene match: 13. CDR1 is SGHTA and CDR2 is FQGNSA in the germline V gene. CDR3 length: 16 amino acids. CDR3: CASKELAGGASNEQYF. The CDR3 region has the DNA TGTGCCAGCAAAGAGCTAGCGGGGGGCGCCTCTAACGAGCAGTACTTC.

The genes are TRBV27 and TRBJ2-7; 12 bases fit TRBD1. Losses at the gene ends were 8 bases for V and 3 bases for J; bases not matched to a gene: 5. The CDR3 length is 14 residues. Germline assignment: CDR1 MNHEY and CDR2 SMNVEV (reference sequence). In nucleotides, the CDR3 is TGTGCCAGCGGCCGGGACAGGGGGCTCTACGAGCAGTACTTC. It translates to CASGRDRGLYEQYF.

This chain connects TRBV4-2 to TRBJ1-4; weak D call: TRBD1 (5 bases). Germline assignment: CDR1 LGHNA and CDR2 YNFKEQ. V dropped 3 bases and J dropped 0 bases, with 5 bases sitting between them. The CDR3 is 14 amino acids. In DNA form, the CDR3 reads TGTGCCAGCAGCCAGGGGCCAACTAATGAAAAACTGTTTTTT. Its translation is CASSQGPTNEKLFF.

As DNA, the CDR3 is TGTGCCAGCAGCGCAACCCCCGGCGAGCAGTACTTC. Residues: CASSATPGEQYF. The chain has TRBV5-4 and TRBJ2-7; D gene unclear. Germline assignment: CDR1 SGHNT and CDR2 YYREEE (reference sequence). The CDR3 runs 12 residues. Trimming pared 4 bases from V and 6 bases from J, leaving 11 bases between. Filled out from reference TRBV5-4 and TRBJ2-7, the complete variable domain reads ETGVTQSPTHLIKTRGQQVTLRCSSQSGHNTVSWYQQALGQGPQFIFQYYREEENGRGNFPPRFSGLQFPNYSSELNVNALELDDSALYLCASSATPGEQYFGPGTRLTVT.

The J gene is TRBJ2-2, the V gene TRBV10-3, with 8 positions matching TRBD2. V dropped 1 base and J dropped 3; count of bases not matched to a gene: 4. The CDR3 has 16 amino acids. From germline, CDR1 is ENHRY and CDR2 SYGVKD. This CDR3 is CAISELLAVDTGELFF. The CDR3 DNA is TGTGCCATCAGTGAGTTACTAGCGGTGGACACCGGGGAGCTGTTTTTT.

This clone was found once. CDR3 nucleotides: TGTGCCAGCATACGGACCGGGACAATGAACACCGGGGAGCTGTTTTTT. Translation: CASIRTGTMNTGELFF. The chain carries TRBV27 and TRBJ2-2; TRBD1 might be the D (6 bases). CDR3 length equals 16 residues. CDR1 MNHEY and CDR2 SMNVEV come from the germline V gene (reference sequence). Trimming stripped 7 bases from V and 1 base from J, with 16 bases between.

The V and J genes are TRBV30 and TRBJ1-2, with D possibly TRBD1 on 5 matching bases. The germline CDR1 and CDR2 sequences are GTSNPN and SVGIG (reference sequence). The CDR3 is 12 residues long. The V gene lost 1 base and the J gene lost 10 bases, with 13 bases spanning the gap. In DNA, the CDR3 is TGTGCCTGGAGTGCGACAGCTGGAGACTACACCTTC. Translation gives CAWSATAGDYTF.

This clone was seen only once. CDR3 sequence (DNA): TGTGCCAGCAGTACCAGACTAGCGGGGAACGAGCAGTACTTC. Translation: CASSTRLAGNEQYF. The chain couples TRBV25-1 to TRBJ2-5; 11 bases fit TRBD2. The DNA end lines up better with TRBJ2-7; the J call may be wrong. The germline gives CDR1 MGHDK, CDR2 SYGVNS. The CDR3 length is 14 residues.

The chain is built from TRBV7-2 and TRBJ2-7; the match to TRBD1 covers 7 bases. The V segment lost 5 bases and the J segment 3 bases; nucleotides outside the gene matches: 4. The CDR3 consists of 13 residues. Germline V lookup: CDR1 SGHTA, CDR2 FQGNSA. The CDR3 is CASSEGQNYEQYF. The DNA for the CDR3 is TGTGCCAGCAGCGAGGGACAGAACTACGAGCAGTACTTC.

The chain links TRBV6-6 to TRBJ1-1; TRBD1 matches 7 bases. Looked up from germline, CDR1 is MNHNY and CDR2 is SVGAGI (reference sequence). The J segment lost 11 bases and the V segment lost 2 bases, leaving 8 bases of the junction unmatched. This CDR3 has 13 amino acids. The CDR3 protein is CASSYGQDIGAFF. The CDR3 bases are TGTGCCAGCAGTTACGGACAGGACATCGGGGCTTTCTTT.

This clone was counted between two and nine times. The rearrangement joins TRBV5-8 to TRBJ1-6; 7 nucleotides match TRBD1. This CDR3 spans 16 amino acids. After removal of 4 bases from V and 8 bases from J, the junction contained 12 bases not matched to a gene. Germline CDR1 is SGHTS and CDR2 is YDEGEE. The CDR3 spells CASSTTGTAFHSPLHF. CDR3 DNA sequence: TGTGCCAGCAGCACGACCGGGACAGCGTTCCATTCACCCCTCCACTTT.

This clone was seen only a few times. V is TRBV27 and J is TRBJ1-2, with a weak D call TRBD1 (6 bases). The ends were cut back, 5 bases at V and 3 bases at J, with 25 bases in the middle. The germline V gene has CDR1 MNHEY and CDR2 SMNVEV (reference sequence). CDR3 size: 18 residues. Here the CDR3 reads CASSPRGTGSGRDYGYTF. DNA of the CDR3: TGTGCCAGCAGTCCCAGGGGAACAGGGTCCGGACGTGACTATGGCTACACCTTC.

This chain connects TRBV6-1 to TRBJ1-1; D not resolved. Germline-derived CDR1 and CDR2 are MNHNS and SASEGT. Trimming shortened V by 11 bases and J by 8 bases, and 18 bases separated the two germline ends. The CDR3 has 12 amino acids. The CDR3 sequence is CAAYQALLEAFF. CDR3 nucleotides: TGTGCCGCCTACCAGGCCCTACTCGAAGCTTTCTTT.

The V call is TRBV5-1, the J call TRBJ1-1; 7 bases map to TRBD1. The trim removed 3 bases at V and 3 bases at J, leaving 8 bases unmatched. This CDR3 region has 15 residues. The germline V gene has CDR1 SGHRS and CDR2 YFSETQ. CDR3 bases: TGCGCCAGCAGCTCGACAGGGCCTGGTTACACTGAAGCTTTCTTT. Its translation is CASSSTGPGYTEAFF.

The rearrangement uses TRBV2 and TRBJ2-7; 14 bases fit TRBD2. V shed 5 bases and J 4 bases; nucleotides not matched to a gene: 4. The CDR3 has 15 residues. CDR1 is SNHLY and CDR2 is FYNNEI in the germline V gene. The CDR3 reads CASSSTSGGAYEQYF. The CDR3 DNA is TGTGCCAGCAGTTCGACTAGCGGGGGGGCTTACGAGCAGTACTTC.

The chain uses TRBV6-1 and TRBJ2-3; D is perhaps TRBD1 (5 bases). Trimming shortened V by 3 bases and J by 1 base, and 8 bases separated the two germline ends. Germline CDR1 MNHNS, CDR2 SASEGT. There are 14 residues in the CDR3. In DNA, the CDR3 is TGTGCCAGCAGTGAGGGGCAGCGCACAGATACGCAGTATTTT. It translates to CASSEGQRTDTQYF.

This clone was recorded only once. The chain joins TRBV6-5 to TRBJ1-4; D remains ambiguous. Germline CDR1 and CDR2: MNHEY and SVGAGI. This CDR3 has 16 amino acids. The V gene lost 0 bases and the J gene lost 1 base, with 9 bases spanning the gap. The CDR3 DNA sequence: TGTGCCAGCAGTTACTCGATAGGGAGAACTAATGAAAAACTGTTTTTT. Its protein is CASSYSIGRTNEKLFF.

J is TRBJ2-7 and V is TRBV15; 8 nucleotides agree with TRBD1. The length of the CDR3 is 15 residues. J was trimmed by 3 bases and V by 4 bases; bases with no gene match: 8. Looked up from germline, CDR1 is LNHNV and CDR2 is YYDKDF (reference sequence). DNA for the CDR3: TGTGCCACCAGCAAAGGACAGGGTCTTGACTACGAGCAGTACTTC. Protein: CATSKGQGLDYEQYF.

The chain links TRBV11-2 to TRBJ1-4; 7 nucleotides line up with TRBD1. CDR1 and CDR2 from the germline V gene are SGHAT and FQNNGV. V was clipped by 6 bases and J by 1 base; unmatched bases: 8. This CDR3 spans 16 amino acids. The chain's CDR3 is CASRRQGGETNEKLFF. DNA for the CDR3: TGTGCCAGCAGACGTCAAGGGGGCGAAACTAATGAAAAACTGTTTTTT.

In nucleotides, the CDR3 is TGCGCCAGCAGCTTGGAAGGGGGTGTTTCCTACGAGCAGTACTTC. Protein product: CASSLEGGVSYEQYF. The chain combines TRBV5-1 with TRBJ2-7, with D perhaps matching TRBD1 (6 bases). CDR3 length: 15 amino acids. The germline CDR1 and CDR2 sequences are SGHRS and YFSETQ. Trimming pared 0 bases from V and 1 base from J, leaving 11 bases between.